The present TCR beta chain was sequenced within a study of shared clonotypes between healthy human individuals. The naive CD8 population came from CD45RO-negative cells selected for CCR7, without terminally differentiated effector memory CD45RA+ cells. Donors had no recently reported acute infections or vaccinations and were HIV-negative. CDR1 MNHNS and CDR2 SASEGT come from the germline V gene. The CDR3 spans 13 residues. The junction had 4 bases not matched to a gene; V was cut back by 6 bases and J by 8 bases. Each subset's genomic DNA was shared equally among a number of immunoSEQ plates. The method was immunoSEQ multiplex PCR; TCRdb's version includes in-frame clones alone and lacks a portion of them. Of some 2.1 million clones in the sample, approximately 94% were seen once.

The chain joins TRBV6-1 to TRBJ1-6; 7 bases are a match to TRBD1. The clonotype originates from a man aged 18 to 30 in good health. The material sequenced was naive CD8+ T cells sorted from blood. CDR3 in amino acids: CASRGQRYSPLHF. Here the CDR3 DNA reads TGTGCCAGCAGGGGACAGAGGTATTCACCCCTCCACTTT.